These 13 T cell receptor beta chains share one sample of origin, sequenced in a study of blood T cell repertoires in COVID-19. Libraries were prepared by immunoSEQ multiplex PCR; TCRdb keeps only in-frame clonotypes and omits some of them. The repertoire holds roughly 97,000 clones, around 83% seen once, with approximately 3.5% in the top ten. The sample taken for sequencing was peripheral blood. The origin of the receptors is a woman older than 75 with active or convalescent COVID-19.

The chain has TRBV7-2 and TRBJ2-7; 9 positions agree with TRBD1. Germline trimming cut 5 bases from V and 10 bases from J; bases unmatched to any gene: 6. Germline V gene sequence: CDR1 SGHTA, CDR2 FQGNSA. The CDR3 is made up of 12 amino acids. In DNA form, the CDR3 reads TGTGCCAGCAGCCCGGACAGGGGCACCCAGTACTTC. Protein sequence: CASSPDRGTQYF.

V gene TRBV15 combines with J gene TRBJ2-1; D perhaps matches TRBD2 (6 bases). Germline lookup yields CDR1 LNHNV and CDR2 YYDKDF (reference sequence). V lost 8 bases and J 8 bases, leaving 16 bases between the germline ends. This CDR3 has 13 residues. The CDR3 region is CATSRRGRDEQFF. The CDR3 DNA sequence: TGTGCCACCTCCCGGCGGGGCCGCGATGAGCAGTTCTTC.

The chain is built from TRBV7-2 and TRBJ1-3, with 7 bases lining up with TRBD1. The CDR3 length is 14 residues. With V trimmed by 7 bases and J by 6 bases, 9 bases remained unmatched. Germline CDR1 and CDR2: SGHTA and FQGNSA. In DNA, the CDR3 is TGTGCCAGCAATCCGGACAGGCTTTTAAACACCATATATTTT. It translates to CASNPDRLLNTIYF.

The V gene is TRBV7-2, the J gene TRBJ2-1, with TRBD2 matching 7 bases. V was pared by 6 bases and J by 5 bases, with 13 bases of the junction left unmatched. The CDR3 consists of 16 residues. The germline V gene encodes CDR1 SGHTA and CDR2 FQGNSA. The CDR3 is CASRPTRESGNNEQFF. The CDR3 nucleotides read TGTGCCAGCAGGCCAACGCGGGAGAGTGGTAACAATGAGCAGTTCTTC.

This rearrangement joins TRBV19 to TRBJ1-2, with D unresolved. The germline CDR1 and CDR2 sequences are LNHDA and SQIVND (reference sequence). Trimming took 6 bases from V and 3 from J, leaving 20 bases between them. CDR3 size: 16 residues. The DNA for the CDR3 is TGTGCCAGTAGCCCAAGCGGCTCATGGGGTCACTATGGCTACACCTTC. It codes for CASSPSGSWGHYGYTF.

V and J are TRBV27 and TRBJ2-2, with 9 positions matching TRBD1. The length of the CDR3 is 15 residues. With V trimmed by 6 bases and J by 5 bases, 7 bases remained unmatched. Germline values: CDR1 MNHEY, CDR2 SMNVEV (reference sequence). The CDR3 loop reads CASRPGQGRTGELFF. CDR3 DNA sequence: TGTGCCAGCAGACCGGGACAGGGCCGGACCGGGGAGCTGTTTTTT.

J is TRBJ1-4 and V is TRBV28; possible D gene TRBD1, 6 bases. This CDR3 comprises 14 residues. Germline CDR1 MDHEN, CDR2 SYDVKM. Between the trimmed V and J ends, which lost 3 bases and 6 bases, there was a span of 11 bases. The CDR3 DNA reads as TGTGCCAGCAGTTTTTGGTCAGGGGATGAAAAACTGTTTTTT. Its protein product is CASSFWSGDEKLFF.

Here the CDR3 DNA reads TGCGCCAGCAGTGAGTACCTCGATGGGGGGTTCGGTCAGCCCCAGCATTTT. Its translation: CASSEYLDGGFGQPQHF. The chain recombines TRBV10-2 with TRBJ1-5, with D perhaps matching TRBD1 (5 bases). CDR3 size: 17 residues. The V gene's germline CDR1 is WSHSY and CDR2 SAAADI. Trimming stripped 1 base from V and 6 bases from J, with 19 bases between.

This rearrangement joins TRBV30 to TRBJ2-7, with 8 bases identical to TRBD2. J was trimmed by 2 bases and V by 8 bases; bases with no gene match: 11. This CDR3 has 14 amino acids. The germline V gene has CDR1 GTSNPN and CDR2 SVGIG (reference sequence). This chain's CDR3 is CAAQSGGVAYEQYF. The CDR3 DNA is TGTGCCGCCCAATCGGGAGGGGTGGCCTACGAGCAGTACTTC.

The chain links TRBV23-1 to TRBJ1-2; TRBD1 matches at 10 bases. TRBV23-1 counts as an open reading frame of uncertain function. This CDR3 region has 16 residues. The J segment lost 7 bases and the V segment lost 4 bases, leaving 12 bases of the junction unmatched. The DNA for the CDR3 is TGCGCCAGCAGTCCAGACAGGGGGCTTTGGGCGTCTGGCTACACCTTC. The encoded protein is CASSPDRGLWASGYTF.

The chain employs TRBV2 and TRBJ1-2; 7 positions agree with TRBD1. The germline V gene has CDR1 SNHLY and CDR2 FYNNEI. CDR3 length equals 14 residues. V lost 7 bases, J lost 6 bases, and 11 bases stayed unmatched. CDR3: CASTNLGQRDGYTF. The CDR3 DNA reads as TGTGCCAGCACCAACCTGGGACAGCGAGATGGCTACACCTTC.

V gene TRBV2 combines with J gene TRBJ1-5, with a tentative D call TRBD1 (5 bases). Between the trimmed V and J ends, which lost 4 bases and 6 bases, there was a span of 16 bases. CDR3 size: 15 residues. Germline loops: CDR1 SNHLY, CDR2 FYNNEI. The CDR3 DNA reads TGTGCCAGCAGTGTAGACACTACAGGTCCTCAGCCCCAGCATTTT. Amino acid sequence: CASSVDTTGPQPQHF.

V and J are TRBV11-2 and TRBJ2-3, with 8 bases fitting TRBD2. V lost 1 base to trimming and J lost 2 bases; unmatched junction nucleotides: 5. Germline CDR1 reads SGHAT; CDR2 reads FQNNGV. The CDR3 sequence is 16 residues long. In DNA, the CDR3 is TGTGCCAGCAGCTTAGGACAGCGGGGGACCACAGATACGCAGTATTTT. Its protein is CASSLGQRGTTDTQYF.